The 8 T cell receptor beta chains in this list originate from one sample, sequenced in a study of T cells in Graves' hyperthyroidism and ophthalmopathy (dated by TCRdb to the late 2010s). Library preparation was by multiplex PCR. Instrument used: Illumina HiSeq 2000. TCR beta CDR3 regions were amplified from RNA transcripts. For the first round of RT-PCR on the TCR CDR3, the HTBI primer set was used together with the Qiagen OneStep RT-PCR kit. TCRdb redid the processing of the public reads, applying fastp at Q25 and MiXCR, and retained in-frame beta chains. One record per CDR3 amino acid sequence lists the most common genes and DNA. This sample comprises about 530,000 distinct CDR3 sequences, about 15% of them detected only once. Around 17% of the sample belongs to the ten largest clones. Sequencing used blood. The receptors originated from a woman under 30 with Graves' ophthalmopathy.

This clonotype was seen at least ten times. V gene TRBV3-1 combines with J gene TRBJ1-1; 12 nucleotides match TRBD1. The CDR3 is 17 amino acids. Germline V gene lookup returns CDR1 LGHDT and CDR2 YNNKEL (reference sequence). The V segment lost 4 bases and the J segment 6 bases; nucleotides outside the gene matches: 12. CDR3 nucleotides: TGTGCCAGCAGCCGCGCAAGTACGGGGACAGGGGGCTCTGAAGCTTTCTTT. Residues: CASSRASTGTGGSEAFF.

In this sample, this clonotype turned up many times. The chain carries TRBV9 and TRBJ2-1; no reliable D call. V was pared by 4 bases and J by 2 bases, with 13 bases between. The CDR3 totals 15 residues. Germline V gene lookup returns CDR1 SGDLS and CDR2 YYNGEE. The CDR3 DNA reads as TGTGCCAGCAGCTTTCGAGACGCAGCCTACAATGAGCAGTTCTTC. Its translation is CASSFRDAAYNEQFF.

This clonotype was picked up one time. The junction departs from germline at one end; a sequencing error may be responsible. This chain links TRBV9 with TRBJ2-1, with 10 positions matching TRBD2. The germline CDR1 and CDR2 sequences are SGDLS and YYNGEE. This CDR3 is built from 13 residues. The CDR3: CASSGRSYNEQFF. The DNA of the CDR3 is TGTGCCAGTAGCGGGAGGTCCTACAATGAGCAGTTCTTC.

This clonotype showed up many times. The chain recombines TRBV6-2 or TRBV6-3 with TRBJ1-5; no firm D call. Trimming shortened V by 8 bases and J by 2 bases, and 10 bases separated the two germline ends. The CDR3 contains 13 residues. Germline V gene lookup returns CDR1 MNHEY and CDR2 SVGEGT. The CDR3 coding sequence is TGTGCCAGCGGTGGAGAGCGCAATCAGCCCCAGCATTTT. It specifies CASGGERNQPQHF.

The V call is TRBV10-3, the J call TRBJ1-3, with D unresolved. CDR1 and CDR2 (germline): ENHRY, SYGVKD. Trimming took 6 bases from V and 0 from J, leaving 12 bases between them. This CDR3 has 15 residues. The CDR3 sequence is CAIRTGPYSGNTIYF. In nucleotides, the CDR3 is TGTGCCATCAGGACCGGGCCGTACTCTGGAAACACCATATATTTT.

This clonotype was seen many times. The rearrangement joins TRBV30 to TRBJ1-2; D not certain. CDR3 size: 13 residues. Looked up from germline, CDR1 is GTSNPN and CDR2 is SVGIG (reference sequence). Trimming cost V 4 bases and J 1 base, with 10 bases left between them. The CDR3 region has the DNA TGTGCCTGGAAAAAAGGGAGTAACTATGGCTACACCTTC. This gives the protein CAWKKGSNYGYTF.

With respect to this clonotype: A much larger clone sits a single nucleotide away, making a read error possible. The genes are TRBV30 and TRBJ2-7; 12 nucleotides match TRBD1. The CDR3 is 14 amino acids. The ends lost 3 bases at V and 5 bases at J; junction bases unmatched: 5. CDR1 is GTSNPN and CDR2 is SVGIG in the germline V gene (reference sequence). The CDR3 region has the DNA TGTGCCTGGAGGGTGGGGACAGGGGGCCACGAGCAGTACTTC. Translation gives CAWRVGTGGHEQYF.

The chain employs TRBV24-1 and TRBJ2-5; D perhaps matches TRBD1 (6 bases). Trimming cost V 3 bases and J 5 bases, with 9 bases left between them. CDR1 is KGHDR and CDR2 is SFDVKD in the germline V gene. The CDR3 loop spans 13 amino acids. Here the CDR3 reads CATSDQGWETQYF. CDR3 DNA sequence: TGTGCCACCAGTGATCAGGGGTGGGAGACCCAGTACTTC.